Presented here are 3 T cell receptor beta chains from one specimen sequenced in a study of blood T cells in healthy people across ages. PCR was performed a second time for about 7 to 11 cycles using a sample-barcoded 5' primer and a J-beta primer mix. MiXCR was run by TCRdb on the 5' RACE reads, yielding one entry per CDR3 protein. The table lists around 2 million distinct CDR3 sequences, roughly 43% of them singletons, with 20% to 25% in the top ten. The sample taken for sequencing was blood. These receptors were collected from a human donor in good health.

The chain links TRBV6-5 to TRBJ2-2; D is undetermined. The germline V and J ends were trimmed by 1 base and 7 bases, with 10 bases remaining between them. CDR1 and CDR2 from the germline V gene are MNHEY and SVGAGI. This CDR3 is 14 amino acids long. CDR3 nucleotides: TGTGCCAGCAGTTACTTCACTAAGGGCGGGGAGCTGTTTTTT. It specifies CASSYFTKGGELFF.

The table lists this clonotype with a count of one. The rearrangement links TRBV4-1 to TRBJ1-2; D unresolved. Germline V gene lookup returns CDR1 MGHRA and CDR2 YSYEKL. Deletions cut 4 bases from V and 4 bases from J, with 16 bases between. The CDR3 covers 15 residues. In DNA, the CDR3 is TGCGCCAGCAGCCCACGGCATCGATCCGCCTATGGCTACACCTTC. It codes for CASSPRHRSAYGYTF.

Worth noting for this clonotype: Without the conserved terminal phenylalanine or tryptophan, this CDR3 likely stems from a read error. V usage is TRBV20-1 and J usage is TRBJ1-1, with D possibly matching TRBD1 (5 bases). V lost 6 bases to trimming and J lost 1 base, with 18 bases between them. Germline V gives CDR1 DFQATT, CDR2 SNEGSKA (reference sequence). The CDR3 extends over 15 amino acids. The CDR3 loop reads CSADLSGPPNTEAFV. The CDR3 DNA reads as TGCAGTGCGGACTTGTCAGGGCCTCCGAACACTGAAGCTTTCGTT.